The 21 T cell receptor beta chains below all came from one sample that was sequenced in a study of blood T cell repertoires in COVID-19. Assay: immunoSEQ multiplex PCR; the TCRdb copy retains only in-frame clones and omits some. Of approximately 35,000 clones listed, around 73% are singletons. The sequenced sample was peripheral blood. The receptors shown here come from a man older than 75 with acute or convalescent COVID-19.

This clone was detected a few times. This chain connects TRBV7-9 to TRBJ2-1; 7 bases align to TRBD1. The ends lost 11 bases at V and 4 bases at J; junction bases unmatched: 14. CDR3 size: 15 residues. The germline CDR1 and CDR2 sequences are SEHNR and FQNEAQ (reference sequence). CDR3 in DNA: TGTGCCGTCCCCCGGTTGAAGGGGGCTTACAATGAGCAGTTCTTC. Its translation is CAVPRLKGAYNEQFF.

This chain connects TRBV19 to TRBJ2-3, with 11 bases matching TRBD1. The CDR3 contains 18 residues. Per the germline V gene, CDR1 is LNHDA and CDR2 is SQIVND (reference sequence). The trim removed 5 bases at V and 0 bases at J, leaving 10 bases unmatched. The CDR3 loop is CASSGGTGGHPSTDTQYF. CDR3 coding DNA: TGTGCCAGTAGTGGCGGGACAGGGGGGCACCCTAGCACAGATACGCAGTATTTT.

The CDR3 loop is CASSLVSSGGNTDTQYF. The CDR3 DNA follows: TGTGCCAGCAGCTTAGTGTCTAGCGGGGGCAACACAGATACGCAGTATTTT. V gene TRBV7-2 combines with J gene TRBJ2-3; TRBD2 aligns across 10 bases. This CDR3 is built from 17 residues. Looked up from germline, CDR1 is SGHTA and CDR2 is FQGNSA. V lost 1 base to trimming and J lost 2 bases; unmatched junction nucleotides: 6.

This chain connects TRBV6-5 to TRBJ1-1; 7 nucleotides align to TRBD1. CDR1 is MNHEY, CDR2 SVGAGI, per germline. J was trimmed by 4 bases and V by 5 bases; bases with no gene match: 10. The CDR3 totals 15 residues. DNA for the CDR3: TGTGCCAGCAGTACTCCCCACAGGGGTGGCACTGAAGCTTTCTTT. It translates to CASSTPHRGGTEAFF.

This chain links TRBV5-4 with TRBJ1-6; 7 positions match TRBD1. In germline, CDR1 is SGHNT, CDR2 YYREEE (reference sequence). Losses at the gene ends were 4 bases for V and 12 bases for J; bases not matched to a gene: 7. The CDR3 is made up of 13 amino acids. Here the CDR3 reads CASSVGQIQPLHF. Here the CDR3 DNA reads TGTGCCAGCAGCGTGGGACAGATACAACCCCTCCACTTT.

The V gene is TRBV10-2, the J gene TRBJ2-3, with a weak D call TRBD1 (5 bases). CDR1 WSHSY and CDR2 SAAADI come from the germline V gene. Trimming removed 5 bases from V and 3 bases from J, with 9 bases in between. The CDR3 has 13 amino acids. Here the CDR3 reads CASSSPGTDTQYF. In DNA form, the CDR3 reads TGCGCCAGCAGTTCCCCAGGGACAGATACGCAGTATTTT.

The V call is TRBV6-5, the J call TRBJ1-1, with D possibly being TRBD1 (6 bases). V lost 6 bases to trimming and J lost 1 base, with 9 bases between them. Germline CDR1 MNHEY, CDR2 SVGAGI. This CDR3 is 13 amino acids long. The CDR3 DNA follows: TGTGCCAGCAGAGGGACACCGAACACTGAAGCTTTCTTT. Encoded protein: CASRGTPNTEAFF.

The gene calls are TRBV7-3 and TRBJ2-3; possible D gene TRBD2, 6 bases. Germline CDR1 and CDR2: SGHTA and FQGTGA. Trimming left V 1 base short and J 2 bases short, with 10 bases between. The CDR3 length is 15 residues. The CDR3 protein is CASSLKPGVTDTQYF. The CDR3 nucleotides read TGTGCCAGCAGCTTAAAACCGGGGGTCACAGATACGCAGTATTTT.

The rearrangement joins TRBV7-2 to TRBJ2-4; 7 nucleotides line up with TRBD1. Germline CDR1 is SGHTA and CDR2 is FQGNSA. The CDR3 is made up of 14 amino acids. The V gene end was trimmed by 2 bases and the J gene end by 8 bases; junction bases not matched to a gene: 6. DNA of the CDR3: TGTGCCAGCAGCTTAAGCACAGGGGAGCACATTCAGTACTTC. It codes for CASSLSTGEHIQYF.

The chain carries TRBV5-1 and TRBJ2-7; D is unresolved. CDR1 and CDR2 from the germline V gene are SGHRS and YFSETQ. With 0 bases removed from V and 2 bases from J, the gap between germline ends came to 12 bases. The CDR3 has 15 residues. CDR3 nucleotides: TGCGCCAGCAGCTTGGGGGTTGGGCCCACCTACGAGCAGTACTTC. Its translation is CASSLGVGPTYEQYF.

The chain recombines TRBV27 with TRBJ1-4, with 9 bases identical to TRBD1. CDR3 length equals 14 residues. V lost 4 bases and J lost 7; bases outside the gene matches: 4. The germline V gene encodes CDR1 MNHEY and CDR2 SMNVEV (reference sequence). The CDR3 sequence is CASSSGTGSEKLFF. CDR3 nucleotides: TGTGCCAGCAGTTCCGGGACAGGGAGTGAAAAACTGTTTTTT.

V gene TRBV6-5 combines with J gene TRBJ2-2; 8 bases map to TRBD1. CDR1 and CDR2 (germline): MNHEY, SVGAGI. The CDR3 is 16 residues long. The trim removed 4 bases at V and 1 base at J, leaving 5 bases unmatched. The CDR3 DNA sequence: TGTGCCAGCAGTTCTGGACAGGGCCTGAACACCGGGGAGCTGTTTTTT. Translated, it gives CASSSGQGLNTGELFF.

The rearrangement joins TRBV19 to TRBJ1-2; 10 bases map to TRBD1. V dropped 1 base and J dropped 1; count of bases not matched to a gene: 6. Germline values: CDR1 LNHDA, CDR2 SQIVND (reference sequence). This CDR3 is 17 amino acids long. CDR3: CASSIGHWDRGNYGYTF. The CDR3 region has the DNA TGTGCCAGTAGTATAGGTCATTGGGACAGGGGTAACTATGGCTACACCTTC. The full variable domain, in which reference TRBV19 and TRBJ1-2 provide the parts outside the CDR3, is DGGITQSPKYLFRKEGQNVTLSCEQNLNHDAMYWYRQDPGQGLRLIYYSQIVNDFQKGDIAEGYSVSREKKESFPLTVTSAQKNPTAFYLCASSIGHWDRGNYGYTFGSGTRLTVV.

J is TRBJ2-7 and V is TRBV5-6; D possibly corresponds to TRBD2 (6 bases). Germline V gene lookup returns CDR1 SGHDT and CDR2 YYEEEE. V dropped 2 bases and J dropped 12 bases, with 18 bases sitting between them. The CDR3 runs to 13 residues. The CDR3 region has the DNA TGTGCCAGCAGCTTAGTCCCGGGGGAGTGGACGTACTTC. Amino acid sequence: CASSLVPGEWTYF.

The chain combines TRBV27 with TRBJ1-5; no clear D. V lost 0 bases and J lost 0, with 12 bases in between. The CDR3 has 17 amino acids. CDR1 and CDR2 from the germline V gene are MNHEY and SMNVEV (reference sequence). The CDR3 nucleotides read TGTGCCAGCAGTTTATCCCGAGGGATGGGTAGCAATCAGCCCCAGCATTTT. It yields the protein CASSLSRGMGSNQPQHF.

The chain joins TRBV16 to TRBJ2-6, with D possibly matching TRBD1 (5 bases). The CDR3 loop spans 11 amino acids. Germline V gene sequence: CDR1 KGHSY, CDR2 FQNENV. V was clipped by 2 bases and J by 15 bases, with 8 bases between them. CDR3 protein: CASSQRQSLTF. In nucleotides, the CDR3 is TGTGCCAGCAGCCAACGACAGTCCCTGACTTTC. The full variable domain, with the rest looked up from reference TRBV16 and TRBJ2-6, is GEEVAQTPKHLVRGEGQKAKLYCAPIKGHSYVFWYQQVLKNEFKFLISFQNENVFDETGMPKERFSAKCLPNSPCSLEIQATKLEDSAVYFCASSQRQSLTFGAGSRLTVL.

The V call is TRBV6-5, the J call TRBJ2-2; 10 bases match TRBD2. CDR3 length: 14 residues. CDR1 is MNHEY and CDR2 is SVGAGI in the germline V gene. The ends lost 6 bases at V and 4 bases at J; junction bases unmatched: 2. CDR3 region: CASRWTSGTGELFF. The DNA of the CDR3 is TGTGCCAGCAGGTGGACTAGCGGCACCGGGGAGCTGTTTTTT.

V is TRBV12-5 and J is TRBJ1-2; 9 positions agree with TRBD1. Germline assignment: CDR1 LGHNT and CDR2 FRNRAP. This CDR3 spans 17 amino acids. J was trimmed by 3 bases and V by 2 bases; bases with no gene match: 10. The CDR3 sequence: CASGLPQWDRVDYGYTF. In DNA form, the CDR3 reads TGTGCTAGTGGTTTGCCCCAATGGGACAGGGTTGACTATGGCTACACCTTC.

V is TRBV7-8 and J is TRBJ1-2; 8 bases match TRBD1. V shed 5 bases, J shed 2 bases, and the junction held 7 bases outside the gene matches. This CDR3 is 15 amino acids long. Germline V gene data show CDR1 as SGHVS and CDR2 as FQNEAQ. The CDR3, as DNA: TGTGCCAGCAGCGTAACTAGACAGGGGAACTATGGCTACACCTTC. Residues: CASSVTRQGNYGYTF.

V is TRBV10-1 and J is TRBJ2-3, with D possibly matching TRBD1 (5 bases). This CDR3 region has 12 residues. The germline V gene has CDR1 WNHNN and CDR2 SYGVQD (reference sequence). V was pared by 7 bases and J by 1 base, with 6 bases between. CDR3: CASTQGTDTQYF. The CDR3 nucleotides are TGCGCCAGCACACAGGGCACAGATACGCAGTATTTT.

This chain links TRBV6-6 with TRBJ2-2, with 11 positions matching TRBD2. This CDR3 is 16 amino acids long. After removal of 6 bases from V and 4 bases from J, the junction contained 7 bases not matched to a gene. Germline CDR1 reads MNHNY; CDR2 reads SVGAGI (reference sequence). The CDR3 DNA follows: TGTGCCAGCAGAATTAGCGGGGGGGCCGGCACCGGGGAGCTGTTTTTT. Translating it yields CASRISGGAGTGELFF.